The T cell receptor beta chain under discussion was sequenced for a study of response to subunit inactivated influenza vaccine. Germline values: CDR1 DFQATT, CDR2 SNEGSKA (reference sequence). V lost 6 bases and J lost 1; bases outside the gene matches: 12. CDR3 size: 15 residues. TCRdb ran MiXCR on the RT-PCR reads and lists one entry per CDR3 protein. This sample has about 780,000 distinct CDR3 sequences, with roughly 20% found just once. The TCR comes from a man in his fifties who received an inactivated influenza vaccine. The rearrangement links TRBV20-1 to TRBJ2-7, with TRBD2 matching 7 bases. The material was PBMCs from blood, obtained approximately 5 days after vaccination. CDR3 sequence: CSASPLAGASYEQYF. Written as DNA, the CDR3 is TGCAGTGCCTCTCCTTTAGCGGGCGCATCCTACGAGCAGTACTTC.